A single sample is the source of the 32 T cell receptor beta chains below, sequenced in a study of blood T cells in healthy people across ages. The second PCR ran about 6 to 12 cycles with a sample-barcoded 5' primer and J-beta primers. TCRdb re-called the 5' RACE reads through MiXCR, storing one row per CDR3 protein. The table has around 1.5 million distinct CDR3 sequences, around 59% seen once. Sequencing was carried out using blood. The receptor set was obtained from a man aged 18 to 30 in good health.

J is TRBJ1-5 and V is TRBV21-1; TRBD1 reflects the table's D call only, with no check against the DNA. TRBV21-1 is a known pseudogene. The CDR3 spans 13 residues. This CDR3 is CASSRGQPLPQHF. The CDR3 DNA follows: TGTGCCAGCAGCAGGGGACAGCCCTTGCCCCAGCATTTT.

The chain is built from TRBV7-7 and TRBJ2-1, with 11 nucleotides matching TRBD2. Losses at the gene ends were 2 bases for V and 6 bases for J; bases not matched to a gene: 9. Germline V CDR1 and CDR2: SSHAT, FNYEAQ (reference sequence). The CDR3 is made up of 17 amino acids. The CDR3 loop reads CASSLFPTSGGRNEQFF. The DNA for the CDR3 is TGTGCCAGCAGCTTATTTCCTACTAGCGGGGGACGCAATGAGCAGTTCTTC. The full variable domain, completed using reference TRBV7-7 and TRBJ2-1, is GAGVSQSPRYKVTKRGQDVTLRCDPISSHATLYWYQQALGQGPEFLTYFNYEAQPDKSGLPSDRFSAERPEGSISTLTIQRTEQRDSAMYRCASSLFPTSGGRNEQFFGPGTRLTVL.

The chain joins TRBV7-9 to TRBJ2-4, with 14 nucleotides matching TRBD2. Germline V lookup: CDR1 SEHNR, CDR2 FQNEAQ (reference sequence). The CDR3 runs 17 residues. Trimming at V came to 5 bases and at J to 5 bases, leaving 8 bases not matched to a gene. The CDR3 protein is CASSDGTSGSLENIQYF. The CDR3 DNA sequence: TGTGCCAGCAGCGATGGGACTAGCGGGAGTCTCGAAAACATTCAGTACTTC.

The gene calls are TRBV5-6 and TRBJ1-4, with TRBD1 matching 8 bases. The trim removed 4 bases at V and 13 bases at J, leaving 12 bases unmatched. CDR1 is SGHDT, CDR2 YYEEEE, per germline. The CDR3 length is 14 residues. In DNA, the CDR3 is TGTGCCAGCAGCCAATCGGGACAGGCCCTTCGACTGTTTTTT. Its translation is CASSQSGQALRLFF.

The V gene is TRBV12-3 or TRBV12-4, the J gene TRBJ2-3; D perhaps matches TRBD1 (6 bases). This CDR3 is 16 amino acids long. V was clipped by 5 bases and J by 1 base, with 16 bases between them. CDR3 nucleotide sequence: TGTGCCAGCAGTCCGCCCGACAGGATCCGCACAGATACGCAGTATTTT. Its protein product is CASSPPDRIRTDTQYF.

This chain uses TRBV6-1 with TRBJ1-1; a weak D match, TRBD1 (6 bases). The CDR3 is 11 residues long. Germline CDR1 reads MNHNS; CDR2 reads SASEGT. Trimming pared 9 bases from V and 13 bases from J, leaving 18 bases between. The CDR3 sequence is CASQGGTRDFF. CDR3 nucleotide sequence: TGTGCCAGTCAGGGAGGGACAAGGGATTTCTTT.

V and J are TRBV6-6 and TRBJ2-6; D uncertain. Trimming took 7 bases from V and 0 from J, leaving 10 bases between them. Germline V lookup: CDR1 MNHNY, CDR2 SVGAGI (reference sequence). This CDR3 is built from 15 residues. CDR3 loop: CASIPTDSGANVLTF. The CDR3 nucleotides read TGTGCCAGCATCCCAACAGACTCTGGGGCCAACGTCCTGACTTTC.

J is TRBJ2-7 and V is TRBV7-8; D is perhaps TRBD1 or TRBD2 (5 bases each). Trimming took 3 bases from V and 6 from J, leaving 15 bases between them. Germline V gene lookup returns CDR1 SGHVS and CDR2 FQNEAQ. CDR3 length: 14 residues. The CDR3 DNA reads TGTGCCAGCAGCTTCCGGGGCTCGAATCGCGAGCAGTACTTC. This gives the protein CASSFRGSNREQYF. Drawing the rest from reference TRBV7-8 and TRBJ2-7, the complete variable domain is GAGVSQSPRYKVAKRGQDVALRCDPISGHVSLFWYQQALGQGPEFLTYFQNEAQLDKSGLPSDRFFAERPEGSVSTLKIQRTQQEDSAVYLCASSFRGSNREQYFGPGTRLTVT.

In the case of this clonotype: One end of the junction is discordant with germline, which a read error may explain. The V and J genes are TRBV7-9 and TRBJ1-2; D is undetermined. CDR3 size: 15 residues. Germline lookup yields CDR1 SEHNR and CDR2 FQNEAQ (reference sequence). The CDR3 loop is CASNLVVVLNYGYTF. CDR3 bases: TGTGCCAGCAACTTAGTGGTCGTCCTTAACTATGGCTACACCTTC.

The chain carries TRBV2 and TRBJ2-3; D is unclear. The V end was cut by 6 bases, the J end by 0 bases, with 13 bases between. Germline CDR1 and CDR2: SNHLY and FYNNEI. CDR3 length: 15 amino acids. In DNA form, the CDR3 reads TGTGCCAGCAGCGAATCAAGACCTAGCACAGATACGCAGTATTTT. Its protein is CASSESRPSTDTQYF.

The chain employs TRBV5-6 and TRBJ1-5, with a possible D match to TRBD1 (5 bases). The ends were cut back, 4 bases at V and 4 bases at J, with 12 bases in the middle. Germline V gene lookup returns CDR1 SGHDT and CDR2 YYEEEE. The CDR3 extends over 14 amino acids. In DNA, the CDR3 is TGTGCCAGCAGCCAGGGTTTCGTAAATCAGCCCCAGCATTTT. As protein: CASSQGFVNQPQHF.

The chain employs TRBV14 and TRBJ2-7; D is unresolved. Germline V CDR1 and CDR2: SGHDN, FVKESK. This CDR3 has 14 residues. The V gene lost 2 bases and the J gene lost 0 bases, with 8 bases spanning the gap. The CDR3 sequence: CASSQPAYSYEQYF. The CDR3 region has the DNA TGTGCCAGCAGCCAACCCGCTTACTCCTACGAGCAGTACTTC.

This clonotype has a single count. This chain joins TRBV19 and TRBJ2-5; D possibly matches TRBD1 or TRBD2 (5 bases each). The closer fit of TRBJ2-7 to the DNA end suggests the J call may be wrong. The CDR3 spans 14 residues. Per the germline V gene, CDR1 is LNHDA and CDR2 is SQIVND (reference sequence). CDR3: CASSRVQGPYEQYF. The CDR3 coding sequence is TGTGCCAGTAGCCGAGTTCAGGGACCCTACGAGCAGTACTTC.

This clonotype was observed a single time. The chain couples TRBV20-1 to TRBJ1-2; 7 bases are shared with TRBD1. Trimming cost V 3 bases and J 0 bases; bases outside gene matches: 10. Germline V gives CDR1 DFQATT, CDR2 SNEGSKA (reference sequence). This CDR3 region has 16 residues. CDR3 DNA: TGCAGTGCTAGGCGAGACCGGGACAGCCCTAACTATGGCTACACCTTC. Its translation: CSARRDRDSPNYGYTF.

The chain uses TRBV12-3 or TRBV12-4 and TRBJ2-4, with 7 bases matching TRBD2. The CDR3 loop spans 13 amino acids. The V gene end was trimmed by 6 bases and the J gene end by 7 bases; junction bases not matched to a gene: 6. Written as DNA, the CDR3 is TGTGCCAGCAGGTTACGGGGGGTGAACATTCAGTACTTC. Protein: CASRLRGVNIQYF.

This clonotype was seen a few times. The chain joins TRBV7-9 to TRBJ2-1, with D possibly TRBD2 on 5 matching bases. There are 14 residues in the CDR3. Trimming removed 3 bases from V and 5 bases from J, with 11 bases in between. Per the germline V gene, CDR1 is SEHNR and CDR2 is FQNEAQ (reference sequence). The CDR3 sequence is CASSFQAANNEQFF. The CDR3 coding sequence is TGTGCCAGCAGCTTTCAAGCGGCTAACAATGAGCAGTTCTTC.

The chain couples TRBV29-1 to TRBJ1-1; D not certain. V dropped 4 bases and J dropped 0 bases, with 15 bases sitting between them. The CDR3 totals 15 residues. Germline V CDR1 and CDR2: SQVTM, ANQGSEA. The CDR3 is CSVAPPLYMNTEAFF. For the CDR3, the DNA is TGCAGCGTTGCCCCCCCCTTATACATGAACACTGAAGCTTTCTTT.

J is TRBJ2-5 and V is TRBV5-5; 7 bases fit TRBD1. The CDR3 length is 16 residues. CDR1 SGHKS and CDR2 YYEKEE come from the germline V gene (reference sequence). V trimming: 0 bases; J trimming: 2 bases; junction bases outside the gene matches: 7. This CDR3 reads CASSLAGTVPQETQYF. The CDR3 DNA is TGTGCCAGCAGCTTGGCCGGGACAGTCCCTCAAGAGACCCAGTACTTC.

A few counts support this clonotype. The chain has TRBV12-3 or TRBV12-4 and TRBJ1-2; TRBD1 agrees at 7 bases. Trimming cost V 4 bases and J 7 bases; bases outside gene matches: 9. The CDR3 is made up of 14 amino acids. DNA of the CDR3: TGTGCCAGCAGTTCGTCACCAAAGGGGGCTGGCTACACCTTC. Translation: CASSSSPKGAGYTF.

This rearrangement joins TRBV6-1 to TRBJ1-2; D is perhaps TRBD1 (6 bases). Germline values: CDR1 MNHNS, CDR2 SASEGT. V was shortened by 2 bases and J by 4 bases, with 14 bases between the two germline ends. The CDR3 extends over 15 amino acids. CDR3 sequence reads: CASSERHRASYGYTF. The DNA for the CDR3 is TGTGCCAGCAGTGAACGGCACAGGGCCTCCTATGGCTACACCTTC.

This clonotype was observed a few times. V and J are TRBV3-1 and TRBJ2-5; the D call may be TRBD1 or TRBD2 (6 bases each). Germline CDR1 LGHDT, CDR2 YNNKEL (reference sequence). This CDR3 region has 15 residues. V gave up 3 bases and J gave up 4 bases, with 15 bases separating them. The CDR3 reads CASSQDGRGRETQYF. The DNA of the CDR3 is TGTGCCAGCAGCCAGGACGGACGGGGGCGAGAGACCCAGTACTTC.

This clonotype was detected a few times. The chain uses TRBV7-9 and TRBJ2-1; no clear D. The CDR3 length is 16 residues. Germline V gene sequence: CDR1 SEHNR, CDR2 FQNEAQ (reference sequence). The ends were cut back, 2 bases at V and 5 bases at J, with 16 bases in the middle. The CDR3 DNA reads TGTGCCAGCAGCTTAAGACGCCCCACGGGCCACAATGAGCAGTTCTTC. Amino acids: CASSLRRPTGHNEQFF.

As for this clonotype: At one end, the junction sequence differs from germline, possibly due to a read error. The rearrangement links TRBV29-1 to TRBJ1-4; D is ambiguous. Germline V CDR1 and CDR2: SQVTM, ANQGSEA. This CDR3 region has 10 residues. This chain's CDR3 is CSVEDEKLFF. The CDR3 DNA is TGCAGCGTGGAAGATGAAAAACTGTTTTTT.

The chain is built from TRBV30 and TRBJ2-7; 11 positions match TRBD2. The J call may be faulty, since TRBJ2-5 better matches the DNA end. Looked up from germline, CDR1 is GTSNPN and CDR2 is SVGIG (reference sequence). The CDR3 extends over 14 amino acids. In DNA, the CDR3 is TGTGCCTGGAGAAGGGGACTAGCGGAAGAGACCCAGTACTTC. Its translation is CAWRRGLAEETQYF.

The CDR3 reads CASSFSKDSYGYTF. CDR3 bases: TGTGCCAGCAGTTTCTCGAAGGACTCCTATGGCTACACCTTC. The rearrangement joins TRBV6-6 to TRBJ1-2; no definite D call. CDR1 is MNHNY and CDR2 is SVGAGI in the germline V gene (reference sequence). Trimming removed 4 bases from V and 4 bases from J, with 13 bases in between. The CDR3 runs to 14 residues.

This clonotype showed up just a few times. The chain joins TRBV18 to TRBJ2-3; D remains unclear. V lost 2 bases and J lost 2, with 5 bases in between. The CDR3 has 13 residues. The V gene's germline CDR1 is KGHSH and CDR2 LQKENI. The CDR3 sequence is CASSPDTTDTQYF. For the CDR3, the DNA is TGTGCCAGCTCACCAGACACCACAGATACGCAGTATTTT.

In this sample, this clonotype turned up a few times. V and J are TRBV3-1 and TRBJ1-4; D call uncertain. The ends were cut back, 3 bases at V and 6 bases at J, with 11 bases in the middle. This CDR3 spans 14 amino acids. The germline V gene has CDR1 LGHDT and CDR2 YNNKEL (reference sequence). DNA of the CDR3: TGTGCCAGCAGCCATAGAGGAACCGATGAAAAACTGTTTTTT. Amino acid sequence: CASSHRGTDEKLFF. The variable domain in full, with the rest retrieved from reference TRBV3-1 and TRBJ1-4, is DTAVSQTPKYLVTQMGNDKSIKCEQNLGHDTMYWYKQDSKKFLKIMFSYNNKELIINETVPNRFSPKSPDKAHLNLHINSLELGDSAVYFCASSHRGTDEKLFFGSGTQLSVL.

The V and J genes are TRBV20-1 and TRBJ2-7; 9 bases are shared with TRBD2. The CDR3 extends over 14 amino acids. The trim removed 7 bases at V and 4 bases at J, leaving 11 bases unmatched. Germline V gene sequence: CDR1 DFQATT, CDR2 SNEGSKA (reference sequence). The CDR3 loop reads CSVLRASGEYEQYF. CDR3 nucleotides: TGCAGTGTACTTCGGGCTAGCGGGGAATACGAGCAGTACTTC.

In nucleotides, the CDR3 is TGCAGTGCTTCCGTAGGGGTCCATGAGCAGTTCTTC. Protein sequence: CSASVGVHEQFF. The chain links TRBV20-1 to TRBJ2-1; TRBD1 is a possible D gene (5 bases). The V gene lost 5 bases and the J gene lost 8 bases, with 13 bases spanning the gap. In germline, CDR1 is DFQATT, CDR2 SNEGSKA (reference sequence). There are 12 residues in the CDR3.

This clonotype was observed a handful of times. The V gene is TRBV7-9, the J gene TRBJ2-5, with 8 bases that match TRBD1. The CDR3 contains 14 residues. From germline, CDR1 is SEHNR and CDR2 FQNEAQ (reference sequence). V shed 4 bases, J shed 1 base, and the junction held 2 bases outside the gene matches. CDR3 residues: CASSSDRAQETQYF. CDR3 in DNA: TGTGCCAGCAGCTCGGACAGGGCCCAAGAGACCCAGTACTTC.

This chain joins TRBV12-3 or TRBV12-4 and TRBJ1-2; D not resolved. The CDR3 totals 14 residues. Trimming stripped 7 bases from V and 3 bases from J, with 15 bases between. The CDR3 DNA follows: TGTGCCAGCAACTTAGGGAGCCACTACTATGGCTACACCTTC. Its translation: CASNLGSHYYGYTF.

The table lists this clonotype with a count of one. The V call is TRBV6-2 or TRBV6-3, the J call TRBJ2-4; TRBD1 matches 9 bases. J was trimmed by 4 bases and V by 6 bases; bases with no gene match: 1. The length of the CDR3 is 13 residues. The germline V gene has CDR1 MNHEY and CDR2 SVGEGT. CDR3 coding DNA: TGTGCCAGCAGGGGGACAGGGAAAAACATTCAGTACTTC. This codes for CASRGTGKNIQYF.